This T cell receptor beta chain derives from a study of OX40 agonist ivuxolimab in advanced cancers. Study outcomes and limitations: More expanded clones were found, on average, in CD8+ than in CD4+ T cells.

Data came from immunoSEQ multiplex PCR; TCRdb stores just in-frame clones and leaves some out. The sample consists of around 12,000 clones, around 80% of them appearing once. With regard to this clone: The antigen is undetermined.

Germline V gene sequence: CDR1 PRHDT, CDR2 FYEKMQ (reference sequence). CDR3 length: 14 amino acids. Losses at the gene ends were 6 bases for V and 10 bases for J; bases not matched to a gene: 13. The material sequenced was CD4+ or CD8+ T cells sorted from blood, taken in a trial of the OX40 agonist ivuxolimab. This clonotype was obtained from an adult with an advanced solid tumor such as melanoma, head and neck, liver or kidney cancer. The genes are TRBV13 and TRBJ1-2; 8 bases line up with TRBD1. The CDR3 protein is CASRHRGGDRTYTF. The CDR3 coding sequence is TGTGCCAGCAGACACAGGGGGGGAGACAGGACCTACACCTTC.